A single sample is the source of the 18 T cell receptor beta chains below, sequenced in a study of cytomegalovirus exposure and HLA in healthy donors. 13 Jbeta primers and 60 Vbeta primers were used for the PCR. The method was immunoSEQ multiplex PCR; TCRdb's version includes in-frame clones alone and lacks a portion of them. The table lists some 170,000 clones, roughly four fifths of them singletons. Sequenced material: PBMCs. The source is a woman under 40 in good health and CMV-seronegative.

This chain joins TRBV6-5 and TRBJ1-5; TRBD1 matches at 9 bases. Looked up from germline, CDR1 is MNHEY and CDR2 is SVGAGI. CDR3 length: 14 residues. V gave up 6 bases and J gave up 8 bases; unmatched junction bases: 8. The CDR3 DNA follows: TGTGCCAGCAGAGACCGGGACAGGGCGAAGCCCCAGCATTTT. This translates into CASRDRDRAKPQHF.

This sequence joins TRBV7-2 and TRBJ2-5, with 11 bases aligning to TRBD2. CDR1 and CDR2 (germline): SGHTA, FQGNSA. The CDR3 totals 18 residues. J lost 4 bases, V lost 0 bases, and 10 bases had no gene match. CDR3 sequence reads: CASSLAFSGGAGRETQYF. The DNA for the CDR3 is TGTGCCAGCAGCTTAGCCTTTAGCGGGGGGGCCGGTAGAGAGACCCAGTACTTC. The entire variable domain, with the rest obtained from reference TRBV7-2 and TRBJ2-5, is as follows: GAGVSQSPSNKVTEKGKDVELRCDPISGHTALYWYRQSLGQGLEFLIYFQGNSAPDKSGLPSDRFSAERTGGSVSTLTIQRTQQEDSAVYLCASSLAFSGGAGRETQYFGPGTRLLVL.

Remarks on this clone: At one of its ends the junction is not consistent with the germline gene, which may arise from a read error. The chain has TRBV11-3 and TRBJ2-6; tentative D call: TRBD1 (5 bases). This CDR3 is built from 16 residues. Germline V lookup: CDR1 SGHNT, CDR2 YENEEA. The CDR3, as DNA: TGTGCCAGCAGCTTAAGGACGGGCTCTGGGGCCAACGGCCTGACTTTC. It codes for CASSLRTGSGANGLTF.

For the CDR3, the DNA is TGCAGCGTTTATTCTATAGCGGGCCTCTCCTACAATGAGCAGTTCTTC. Amino acids: CSVYSIAGLSYNEQFF. The rearrangement uses TRBV29-1 and TRBJ2-1, with TRBD2 matching 7 bases. This CDR3 has 16 amino acids. The trim removed 5 bases at V and 0 bases at J, leaving 10 bases unmatched. The V gene's germline CDR1 is SQVTM and CDR2 ANQGSEA.

V gene TRBV11-2 combines with J gene TRBJ2-2; possible D gene TRBD1, 6 bases. Deletions cut 5 bases from V and 1 base from J, with 14 bases between. This CDR3 has 16 residues. Germline lookup yields CDR1 SGHAT and CDR2 FQNNGV. The CDR3 loop reads CASSAPLTGNTGELFF. The CDR3 region has the DNA TGTGCCAGCAGCGCTCCTCTGACAGGGAACACCGGGGAGCTGTTTTTT. Combining the CDR3 with reference TRBV11-2 and TRBJ2-2 gives the whole variable domain EAGVAQSPRYKIIEKRQSVAFWCNPISGHATLYWYQQILGQGPKLLIQFQNNGVVDDSQLPKDRFSAERLKGVDSTLKIQPAKLEDSAVYLCASSAPLTGNTGELFFGEGSRLTVL.

The chain combines TRBV21-1 with TRBJ2-5; TRBD2, the D gene given by the table, was not confirmed from the DNA. TRBV21-1 is described as a pseudogene. The CDR3 contains 15 residues. CDR3 nucleotides: TGTGCCGGCTCAGAATTACTAGCGGGCCAAGAGACCCAGTACTTC. It is translated as CAGSELLAGQETQYF.

The chain uses TRBV5-1 and TRBJ2-1, with 7 bases fitting TRBD2. Germline V gives CDR1 SGHRS, CDR2 YFSETQ. V lost 6 bases, J lost 2 bases, and 8 bases stayed unmatched. CDR3 length equals 15 residues. The CDR3 DNA follows: TGCGCCAGCAACCCGCCGGGGGGTACCTACAATGAGCAGTTCTTC. Amino acids: CASNPPGGTYNEQFF.

This clone has only a few counts. The chain couples TRBV4-3 to TRBJ2-7, with D maybe TRBD1 (6 bases). Deletions cut 4 bases from V and 7 bases from J, with 20 bases between. The CDR3 covers 15 residues. The germline V gene has CDR1 LGHNA and CDR2 YSLEER. CDR3: CASSPIPWTVYEQYF. The CDR3 DNA sequence: TGCGCCAGCAGCCCAATCCCCTGGACAGTATATGAGCAGTACTTC.

This sequence joins TRBV5-3 and TRBJ2-2, with TRBD2 matching over 13 bases. TRBV5-3 has ORF status, its function being uncertain. After removal of 0 bases from V and 4 bases from J, the junction contained 15 bases not matched to a gene. This CDR3 has 21 amino acids. The CDR3 bases are TGTGCCAGAAGCTTGGTACCGGGACTAGCGGGGTGGGGTCAGGTCACCGGGGAGCTGTTTTTT. Protein sequence: CARSLVPGLAGWGQVTGELFF.

This chain connects TRBV11-2 to TRBJ1-6; D gene uncertain. The CDR3 is 16 residues long. In germline, CDR1 is SGHAT, CDR2 FQNNGV. Trimming pared 4 bases from V and 5 bases from J, leaving 15 bases between. The CDR3 sequence is CASSSRTESDNSPLHF. CDR3 DNA sequence: TGTGCCAGCAGCTCCCGAACAGAGTCGGATAATTCACCCCTCCACTTT.

The chain uses TRBV9 and TRBJ1-2; 9 nucleotides line up with TRBD1. The germline V gene encodes CDR1 SGDLS and CDR2 YYNGEE. After removal of 0 bases from V and 3 bases from J, the junction contained 0 bases not matched to a gene. The length of the CDR3 is 14 residues. CDR3 DNA: TGTGCCAGCAGCGTAGGACAGGGGGACTATGGCTACACCTTC. Its translation is CASSVGQGDYGYTF. The variable domain in full, completed from reference TRBV9 and TRBJ1-2, reads DSGVTQTPKHLITATGQRVTLRCSPRSGDLSVYWYQQSLDQGLQFLIQYYNGEERAKGNILERFSAQQFPDLHSELNLSSLELGDSALYFCASSVGQGDYGYTFGSGTRLTVV.

The V gene is TRBV7-6, the J gene TRBJ2-7; D possibly corresponds to TRBD1 (6 bases). Trimming shortened V by 7 bases and J by 7 bases, and 23 bases separated the two germline ends. The CDR3 consists of 15 residues. CDR1 SGHVS and CDR2 FNYEAQ come from the germline V gene. CDR3 sequence: CASTQGGQGNGEQYF. Written as DNA, the CDR3 is TGTGCCAGCACCCAGGGCGGCCAGGGGAATGGGGAGCAGTACTTC.

V and J are TRBV9 and TRBJ2-7, with no clear D. The germline V gene encodes CDR1 SGDLS and CDR2 YYNGEE. This CDR3 region has 14 residues. The V end was cut by 1 base, the J end by 5 bases, with 13 bases between. The CDR3 sequence: CASSVSSQVHEQYF. CDR3 DNA: TGTGCCAGCAGCGTATCATCGCAGGTCCACGAGCAGTACTTC. Full variable domain (rest looked up from reference TRBV9 and TRBJ2-7): DSGVTQTPKHLITATGQRVTLRCSPRSGDLSVYWYQQSLDQGLQFLIQYYNGEERAKGNILERFSAQQFPDLHSELNLSSLELGDSALYFCASSVSSQVHEQYFGPGTRLTVT.

The J gene is TRBJ2-5, the V gene TRBV5-5; TRBD1 agrees at 7 bases. The germline V gene encodes CDR1 SGHKS and CDR2 YYEKEE (reference sequence). The CDR3 runs 16 residues. After removal of 0 bases from V and 4 bases from J, the junction contained 9 bases not matched to a gene. CDR3 in DNA: TGTGCCAGCAGCTTGGCGACTCGGACAGGAGGAGAGACCCAGTACTTC. It encodes CASSLATRTGGETQYF. The full variable domain, completed using reference TRBV5-5 and TRBJ2-5, is DAGVTQSPTHLIKTRGQQVTLRCSPISGHKSVSWYQQVLGQGPQFIFQYYEKEERGRGNFPDRFSARQFPNYSSELNVNALLLGDSALYLCASSLATRTGGETQYFGPGTRLLVL.

This chain joins TRBV7-9 and TRBJ2-2, with 9 bases matching TRBD1. Germline-derived CDR1 and CDR2 are SEHNR and FQNEAQ (reference sequence). This CDR3 has 15 amino acids. Losses at the gene ends were 4 bases for V and 3 bases for J; bases not matched to a gene: 3. This chain's CDR3 is CASSSWTGDTGELFF. In DNA, the CDR3 is TGTGCCAGCAGCTCATGGACAGGGGACACCGGGGAGCTGTTTTTT.

This sequence joins TRBV7-9 and TRBJ2-7; 8 nucleotides agree with TRBD1. This CDR3 comprises 16 residues. V lost 6 bases to trimming and J lost 2 bases; unmatched junction nucleotides: 12. Germline V gene data show CDR1 as SEHNR and CDR2 as FQNEAQ (reference sequence). The CDR3 DNA is TGTGCCAGCAGTCCACCCGCAGGGGGCAGCACCTACGAGCAGTACTTC. It encodes CASSPPAGGSTYEQYF.

This clone was seen a single time. The chain uses TRBV4-2 and TRBJ2-1; 9 positions match TRBD2. The V segment lost 3 bases and the J segment 9 bases; nucleotides outside the gene matches: 9. The germline V gene has CDR1 LGHNA and CDR2 YNFKEQ. The CDR3 loop spans 15 amino acids. CDR3 nucleotides: TGTGCCAGCAGCCACCCCGGGGTAGCGGGAGCTGAGCAGTTCTTC. It is translated as CASSHPGVAGAEQFF.

This clone was picked up a small number of times. The CDR3 DNA reads as TGTGCCAGCAGCCCTCCCGGGACTGAAGCTTTCTTT. The encoded protein is CASSPPGTEAFF. The rearrangement uses TRBV7-8 and TRBJ1-1; D ambiguous. V was cut by 5 bases and J by 5 bases, with 9 bases left in between. CDR3 length: 12 residues. Germline CDR1 reads SGHVS; CDR2 reads FQNEAQ.